This TCR beta chain was retrieved from a study of graft-versus-host responses after intestinal transplantation. Germline CDR1 reads SQVTM; CDR2 reads ANQGSEA. This CDR3 spans 17 amino acids. The V and J ends lost 1 base and 3 bases, in that order; junction bases with no gene match: 14. TCRdb's table, derived via immunoSEQ multiplex PCR, lists solely in-frame clones and lacks some. The sample holds over 45,000 clones, around 90% seen once. The chain couples TRBV29-1 to TRBJ2-7, with 8 positions matching TRBD2. Sequences were derived from PBMCs, sampled 26 days after transplant. This sequence originates from a human patient who received an intestinal transplant, so some T cells may come from the graft donor. CDR3 protein: CSVEAPDAGGSYYEQYF. The CDR3 nucleotides read TGCAGCGTTGAAGCTCCCGACGCGGGGGGTTCCTACTACGAGCAGTACTTC.